What follows are 27 T cell receptor beta chains derived from one specimen sequenced in a study of T cells expressing NK-cell markers (dated by TCRdb to 2020 to 2021). The library was made by 5' RACE. Sequencer: Illumina HiSeq 2000. Through TCRdb reprocessing, the reads give one entry per CDR3 protein sequence; DNA is omitted. This sample's table lists 550,000 or so distinct CDR3 sequences. The ten largest clones capture approximately 3.6% of the sample. The source material was blood T cells: a sorted CD56 or NKG2C T cell subset, CD4+ or CD8+ T cells, or bulk PBMC T cells (not recorded which). These receptors all come from a young man in good health. Donor details come from another sample of the same person, matched by shared clones.

The rearrangement joins TRBV20-1 to TRBJ2-1; TCRdb outputs TRBD1, but without DNA this stays unchecked. The germline gives CDR1 DFQATT, CDR2 SNEGSKA (reference sequence). This CDR3 region has 15 residues. CDR3 sequence reads: CSAPKVRGLGNEQFF.

This chain uses TRBV14 with TRBJ1-1. This CDR3 has 15 amino acids. CDR1 is SGHDN and CDR2 is FVKESK in the germline V gene. The CDR3 loop is CASVAGGRGNTEAFF.

The chain recombines TRBV15 with TRBJ1-2. Germline-derived CDR1 and CDR2 are LNHNV and YYDKDF (reference sequence). This CDR3 contains 13 residues. CDR3 sequence reads: CATSTFAGDGYTF.

The genes are TRBV6-2 or TRBV6-3 and TRBJ2-4; TCRdb designates TRBD1, a call that cannot be tested without DNA. Germline V lookup: CDR1 MNHEY, CDR2 SVGEGT. The CDR3 totals 16 residues. This CDR3 reads CASRGSGQGTKNIQYF.

The CDR3 loop is CASRRGQGSYEQYF. The V gene is TRBV27, the J gene TRBJ2-7; with no DNA, the TCRdb D assignment of TRBD1 cannot be verified. CDR1 MNHEY and CDR2 SMNVEV come from the germline V gene (reference sequence). This CDR3 has 14 amino acids.

V and J are TRBV6-5 and TRBJ2-2; lacking DNA, the TRBD2 call made by TCRdb goes unchecked. The CDR3 runs to 17 residues. CDR1 is MNHEY, CDR2 SVGAGI, per germline. The chain's CDR3 is CASSYSPPGGDTGELFF.

V and J are TRBV30 and TRBJ2-7; the D gene TCRdb calls, TRBD1, cannot be checked with no DNA. The germline gives CDR1 GTSNPN, CDR2 SVGIG (reference sequence). The CDR3 has 12 residues. Here the CDR3 reads CAWSLNRGAQYF.

The chain is built from TRBV5-1 and TRBJ1-1; TCRdb picks TRBD1, but there is no DNA to check that call. Germline CDR1 and CDR2: SGHRS and YFSETQ. The CDR3 runs 16 residues. CDR3 sequence reads: CASSPIPAGMNTEAFF. The complete variable domain, with remaining parts taken from reference TRBV5-1 and TRBJ1-1, reads KAGVTQTPRYLIKTRGQQVTLSCSPISGHRSVSWYQQTPGQGLQFLFEYFSETQRNKGNFPGRFSGRQFSNSRSEMNVSTLELGDSALYLCASSPIPAGMNTEAFFGQGTRLTVV.

The chain is built from TRBV19 and TRBJ1-1; the TRBD1 assignment by TCRdb is unverifiable without DNA. The CDR3 has 15 residues. Germline V gives CDR1 LNHDA, CDR2 SQIVND (reference sequence). CDR3 protein: CASSKGQGQNTEAFF.

The J gene is TRBJ2-3, the V gene TRBV5-1. Germline assignment: CDR1 SGHRS and CDR2 YFSETQ. There are 15 residues in the CDR3. CDR3: CASSLVARITDTQYF. The whole variable domain, remainder taken from reference TRBV5-1 and TRBJ2-3, is KAGVTQTPRYLIKTRGQQVTLSCSPISGHRSVSWYQQTPGQGLQFLFEYFSETQRNKGNFPGRFSGRQFSNSRSEMNVSTLELGDSALYLCASSLVARITDTQYFGPGTRLTVL.

This rearrangement joins TRBV7-2 to TRBJ2-3; the D gene TCRdb calls, TRBD1, cannot be checked with no DNA. The V gene's germline CDR1 is SGHTA and CDR2 FQGNSA. The CDR3 extends over 13 amino acids. This CDR3 is CASLQGITDTQYF.

The chain employs TRBV20-1 and TRBJ2-1; the D call of TRBD2 rests on TCRdb alone, since no DNA is present to check it. This CDR3 spans 16 amino acids. Germline V gene sequence: CDR1 DFQATT, CDR2 SNEGSKA (reference sequence). This chain's CDR3 is CSATPLGTSGRGGQFF.

The chain is built from TRBV15 and TRBJ2-1. In germline, CDR1 is LNHNV, CDR2 YYDKDF (reference sequence). The CDR3 has 15 amino acids. CDR3: CATSSRSISYNEQFF.

The chain carries TRBV27 and TRBJ2-2; TCRdb names TRBD1, which stays unverified in the absence of DNA. The CDR3 totals 15 residues. Germline loops: CDR1 MNHEY, CDR2 SMNVEV (reference sequence). CDR3 residues: CASSKSRGNTGELFF.

The V and J genes are TRBV10-3 and TRBJ2-1; TCRdb designates TRBD1, a call that cannot be tested without DNA. The CDR3 sequence is 16 residues long. Germline V CDR1 and CDR2: ENHRY, SYGVKD. This chain's CDR3 is CAISETGTGGFNEQFF.

The CDR3: CASSTPTPTEADTQYF. V usage is TRBV12-3 or TRBV12-4 and J usage is TRBJ2-3; TCRdb gives TRBD1 as the D gene, but with no DNA this cannot be confirmed. This CDR3 is 16 amino acids long.

The chain is built from TRBV9 and TRBJ1-1; checking the TCRdb D call of TRBD1 is not possible without DNA. In germline, CDR1 is SGDLS, CDR2 YYNGEE. CDR3 length: 15 amino acids. CDR3 amino acids: CASSSLGTGNPEAFF.

The chain combines TRBV5-1 with TRBJ2-7; TCRdb picks TRBD1, but there is no DNA to check that call. From germline, CDR1 is SGHRS and CDR2 YFSETQ. The CDR3 consists of 13 residues. The chain's CDR3 is CASSLSTGSSRYF.

This chain uses TRBV20-1 with TRBJ1-2. The CDR3 is made up of 13 amino acids. Germline CDR1 and CDR2: DFQATT and SNEGSKA (reference sequence). CDR3 sequence reads: CSARDKGSYGYTF.

The chain carries TRBV29-1 and TRBJ2-7; no DNA is available, so the TRBD2 call from TCRdb remains unchecked. Per germline, CDR1 SQVTM and CDR2 ANQGSEA. The CDR3 extends over 12 amino acids. This chain's CDR3 is CSVGAGPYEQYF.

The chain is built from TRBV4-3 and TRBJ2-6. The CDR3 length is 19 residues. From germline, CDR1 is LGHNA and CDR2 YSLEER. The CDR3 loop is CASSQDTAGTALGANVLTF.

The V call is TRBV5-6, the J call TRBJ1-1; TCRdb lists TRBD1, though no DNA is available to test this call. The germline V gene has CDR1 SGHDT and CDR2 YYEEEE. The CDR3 sequence is 15 residues long. CDR3 amino acids: CASSFRTGKNTEAFF.

This chain uses TRBV10-3 with TRBJ2-5; with no DNA, the TCRdb D assignment of TRBD2 cannot be verified. This CDR3 comprises 18 residues. CDR1 is ENHRY, CDR2 SYGVKD, per germline. CDR3 in amino acids: CAISSLGLAGGGEETQYF.

The CDR3 loop reads CASSTGLAGGLPEQYF. This chain links TRBV10-2 with TRBJ2-7; TCRdb's assignment of TRBD2 cannot be checked, as there is no DNA. From germline, CDR1 is WSHSY and CDR2 SAAADI. The CDR3 consists of 16 residues.

The gene calls are TRBV6-5 and TRBJ2-7; the TCRdb D gene call, TRBD2, has no DNA to confirm it. This CDR3 region has 14 residues. Germline CDR1 and CDR2: MNHEY and SVGAGI. This chain's CDR3 is CASSYSPGTRGQYF.

The rearrangement uses TRBV4-3 and TRBJ2-7; the D call from TCRdb, TRBD2, cannot be confirmed without DNA. Germline CDR1 reads LGHNA; CDR2 reads YSLEER. CDR3 length equals 17 residues. CDR3 sequence reads: CASSPRLAGGTSYEQYF.

The rearrangement uses TRBV29-1 and TRBJ2-1; the D call of TRBD1 rests on TCRdb alone, since no DNA is present to check it. CDR1 SQVTM and CDR2 ANQGSEA come from the germline V gene. The CDR3 contains 17 residues. The CDR3 loop is CSGWHPRGVSAYNEQFF.